This T cell receptor (beta chain) was recorded in a study of T cells in Graves' hyperthyroidism and ophthalmopathy. Overall study results and limits: Blood held most thyroid clonotypes expanded above 0.001 frequency.

From RNA transcripts, TCR beta CDR3 regions were amplified. In the first-round RT-PCR of the TCR CDR3, the HTBI primer set was used. TCRdb re-analysed the multiplex PCR reads in MiXCR, keeping a single row per CDR3 protein. The sample contains some 350,000 distinct CDR3 sequences, 20% to 25% of which appear only once. Hyperthyroidism patients were newly diagnosed, had disease duration under 2 months, and were aged 18 to 65 years. Every diagnosis used clinical symptoms, serum thyroxine and TRAb, thyroid ultrasound and orbital computed tomography. In the case of this clonotype: Antigen specificity is unknown.

CDR1 is MGHRA, CDR2 YSYEKL, per germline. The V gene lost 0 bases and the J gene lost 2 bases, with 8 bases spanning the gap. The CDR3 loop spans 15 amino acids. The V and J genes are TRBV4-1 and TRBJ1-5; D unclear. The source material was blood. The sequence was collected from a man between 50 and 59 years old with Graves' hyperthyroidism. The CDR3 reads CASSQEVRGNQPQHF. CDR3 bases: TGCGCCAGCAGCCAAGAGGTCCGGGGCAATCAGCCCCAGCATTTT.